The clone carrying this T cell receptor beta chain has ten or more counts. Its cognate antigen is unknown. The CDR3 length is 15 residues. The J segment lost 6 bases and the V segment lost 5 bases, leaving 6 bases of the junction unmatched. CDR1 is LNHDA and CDR2 is SQIVND in the germline V gene (reference sequence). The sample comes from a study of Graves' ophthalmopathy and Graves' hyperthyroidism. Broader study findings: Researchers report that a 13-signature model separated ophthalmopathy from stable hyperthyroidism, posting roughly 90% sensitivity and more than 70% specificity.

For repertoire sequencing, the TCR beta CDR3 regions were amplified from RNA transcripts. The workflow started with a first-round RT-PCR run with HTBI primers and then moved on to a second-round multiplex PCR. MiXCR was run by TCRdb on the multiplex PCR reads, yielding one entry per CDR3 protein. The repertoire holds approximately 210,000 distinct CDR3 sequences, with 29% as singletons. Exclusion covered patients with other autoimmune diseases or uncontrolled infections (as well as pregnancy or lactation). The chain carries TRBV19 and TRBJ2-2; 10 bases are a match to TRBD1. The sequence came from a man aged 50-60 years with Graves' ophthalmopathy. Sequenced input: peripheral blood. CDR3 nucleotides: TGTGCCAGTAGTCTGGGACAGGGGAAGGCCGGGGAGCTGTTTTTT. Protein product: CASSLGQGKAGELFF.